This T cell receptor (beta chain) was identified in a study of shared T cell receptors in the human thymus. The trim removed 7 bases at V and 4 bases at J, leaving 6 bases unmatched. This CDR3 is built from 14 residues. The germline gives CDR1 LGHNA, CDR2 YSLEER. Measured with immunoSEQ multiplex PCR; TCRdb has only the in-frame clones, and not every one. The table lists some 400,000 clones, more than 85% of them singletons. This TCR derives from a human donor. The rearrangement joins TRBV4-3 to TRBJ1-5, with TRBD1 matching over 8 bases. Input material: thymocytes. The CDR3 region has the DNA TGCGCCAGCAAGGGACAGGCTTTGAATCAGCCCCAGCATTTT. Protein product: CASKGQALNQPQHF.